These 30 T cell receptor beta chains were sequenced from one sample in a study of shared clonotypes between healthy human individuals. Using immunoSEQ multiplex PCR, the repertoire was profiled, and TCRdb retains in-frame clones only, with some absent. This sample yields roughly 2.2 million clones, of which 80% to 95% are seen a single time; under 0.45% belongs to the top ten. The sequenced sample consisted of naive CD4+ T cells from PBMCs. Subset of the sample: CD45RA+ positively selected. These receptors originate from a young man in good health. Some clones in this sample may be carry-over from other donors' samples.

This rearrangement joins TRBV5-6 to TRBJ2-7; 11 nucleotides line up with TRBD2. The CDR3 length is 16 residues. The germline CDR1 and CDR2 sequences are SGHDT and YYEEEE. The trim removed 1 base at V and 3 bases at J, leaving 6 bases unmatched. CDR3 nucleotides: TGTGCCAGCAGCTTGTTGGGGCTAGCGGGAGGCTACGAGCAGTACTTC. This translates into CASSLLGLAGGYEQYF.

The chain couples TRBV28 to TRBJ1-3; 8 nucleotides match TRBD1. The CDR3 runs 16 residues. V was clipped by 5 bases and J by 4 bases; unmatched bases: 10. Germline V lookup: CDR1 MDHEN, CDR2 SYDVKM. DNA of the CDR3: TGTGCCAGCAGTGTCACTGGGGCAGGGGGCGGAAACACCATATATTTT. It codes for CASSVTGAGGGNTIYF.

Only one count was recorded for this clone. This chain uses TRBV28 with TRBJ1-5; no firm D call. This CDR3 has 16 residues. Trimming pared 6 bases from V and 0 bases from J, leaving 15 bases between. Germline V CDR1 and CDR2: MDHEN, SYDVKM. As DNA, the CDR3 is TGTGCCAGCAGCATGGGCCCCATGTCTAGCAATCAGCCCCAGCATTTT. This gives the protein CASSMGPMSSNQPQHF.

The rearrangement uses TRBV5-1 and TRBJ2-7, with TRBD2 as a possible D gene (6 bases). V was shortened by 4 bases and J by 0 bases, with 14 bases between the two germline ends. Germline values: CDR1 SGHRS, CDR2 YFSETQ. The CDR3 spans 15 residues. For the CDR3, the DNA is TGCGCCAGCAGCCGGGGCGCGGGGACCTCCTACGAGCAGTACTTC. This translates into CASSRGAGTSYEQYF.

This chain connects TRBV29-1 to TRBJ2-1; the D gene could be TRBD1 or TRBD2 (6 bases each). V was pared by 6 bases and J by 3 bases, with 18 bases between. CDR1 is SQVTM and CDR2 is ANQGSEA in the germline V gene. The CDR3 spans 15 residues. CDR3 sequence: CSVLSGGLSYNEQFF. The CDR3, as DNA: TGCAGCGTCCTCTCCGGGGGCTTGAGCTACAATGAGCAGTTCTTC.

Only one count was recorded for this clone. The chain combines TRBV7-2 with TRBJ1-4; the match to TRBD1 covers 10 bases. This CDR3 comprises 15 residues. CDR1 is SGHTA and CDR2 is FQGNSA in the germline V gene. J lost 5 bases, V lost 5 bases, and 5 bases had no gene match. As DNA, the CDR3 is TGTGCCAGCAGCGCCAGACAGGGGGCCAATGAAAAACTGTTTTTT. It is translated as CASSARQGANEKLFF.

With respect to this clone: In the same sample, other DNA sequences code for this CDR3. The chain employs TRBV7-3 and TRBJ2-3; D gene unclear. Germline lookup yields CDR1 SGHTA and CDR2 FQGTGA. V lost 1 base, J lost 4 bases, and 6 bases lay in between. CDR3 size: 13 residues. The CDR3: CASSLRGSDTQYF. The CDR3 nucleotides read TGTGCCAGCAGCTTAAGGGGTTCAGATACGCAGTATTTT.

CDR3 loop: CASATDPLPYEQYF. In DNA, the CDR3 is TGCGCCAGCGCAACCGATCCTCTACCCTACGAGCAGTACTTC. J is TRBJ2-7 and V is TRBV5-1; D is unresolved. Germline values: CDR1 SGHRS, CDR2 YFSETQ. The CDR3 runs to 14 residues. V lost 7 bases, J lost 2 bases, and 16 bases lay in between.

The CDR3 region has the DNA TGTGCCAGCAGCTCCCTTAGCGGGTACTCCTACGAGCAGTACTTC. Amino acids: CASSSLSGYSYEQYF. The chain has TRBV27 and TRBJ2-7, with TRBD2 matching over 7 bases. The germline V gene has CDR1 MNHEY and CDR2 SMNVEV (reference sequence). The CDR3 has 15 amino acids. J was trimmed by 0 bases and V by 6 bases; bases with no gene match: 8.

The chain joins TRBV7-9 to TRBJ2-5; TRBD2 agrees at 7 bases. From germline, CDR1 is SEHNR and CDR2 FQNEAQ (reference sequence). Trimming at V came to 6 bases and at J to 1 base, leaving 5 bases not matched to a gene. The CDR3 runs to 14 residues. CDR3 protein: CASSLSGGQETQYF. CDR3 DNA: TGTGCCAGCAGTCTGTCGGGGGGCCAAGAGACCCAGTACTTC.

Only one count was recorded for this clone. The gene calls are TRBV29-1 and TRBJ2-5; the D call may be TRBD1 or TRBD2 (5 bases each). The CDR3 covers 12 residues. The V gene's germline CDR1 is SQVTM and CDR2 ANQGSEA. V was trimmed by 5 bases and J by 4 bases, leaving 11 bases between them. The CDR3 spells CSVHQGAETQYF. The DNA for the CDR3 is TGCAGCGTTCATCAGGGAGCAGAGACCCAGTACTTC.

This clone appeared once. At one end, the junction sequence differs from germline, possibly due to a read error. The gene calls are TRBV5-3 and TRBJ2-7, with D unresolved. Being an ORF, TRBV5-3 has a function that is uncertain. The CDR3 runs to 12 residues. The CDR3 nucleotides read TGTGCCAGCAGCTTGGGTATCTACGAGCAGTACTTC. Translating it yields CASSLGIYEQYF.

V and J are TRBV4-1 and TRBJ1-2; no clear D. This CDR3 is 17 amino acids long. The ends were cut back, 0 bases at V and 8 bases at J, with 22 bases in the middle. From germline, CDR1 is MGHRA and CDR2 YSYEKL. CDR3 region: CASSQDLSDTLSGGYTF. Written as DNA, the CDR3 is TGCGCCAGCAGCCAAGATCTCTCGGATACCCTATCGGGGGGCTACACCTTC.

CDR3 nucleotides: TGTGCCAGCAGCTTATTTGGGCAGGGGAGGCAGACCCAGTACTTC. Translating it yields CASSLFGQGRQTQYF. The J gene is TRBJ2-5, the V gene TRBV11-1; either TRBD1 or TRBD2 may supply D (6 bases each). The CDR3 extends over 15 amino acids. From germline, CDR1 is SGHAT and CDR2 FQDESV (reference sequence). V lost 2 bases and J lost 6, with 16 bases in between.

Note on this clone: The same CDR3 is also encoded by other DNA sequences in this sample. This chain joins TRBV27 and TRBJ1-4; no reliable D call. Germline-derived CDR1 and CDR2 are MNHEY and SMNVEV (reference sequence). V lost 3 bases to trimming and J lost 3 bases, with 5 bases between them. The CDR3 runs to 13 residues. CDR3 in DNA: TGTGCCAGCAGTTTGGGTTCTAATGAAAAACTGTTTTTT. It translates to CASSLGSNEKLFF. Supplemented by reference TRBV27 and TRBJ1-4, the full variable domain reads EAQVTQNPRYLITVTGKKLTVTCSQNMNHEYMSWYRQDPGLGLRQIYYSMNVEVTDKGDVPEGYKVSRKEKRNFPLILESPSPNQTSLYFCASSLGSNEKLFFGSGTQLSVL.

The V gene is TRBV6-1, the J gene TRBJ2-1; the match to TRBD1 covers 8 bases. The CDR3 length is 16 residues. The V and J ends lost 4 bases and 4 bases, in that order; junction bases with no gene match: 9. From germline, CDR1 is MNHNS and CDR2 SASEGT. CDR3 amino acids: CASSGGDRGLYNEQFF. In DNA form, the CDR3 reads TGTGCCAGCAGTGGAGGAGACAGGGGACTTTACAATGAGCAGTTCTTC.

This chain connects TRBV6-1 to TRBJ2-5, with TRBD2 as a possible D gene (6 bases). Germline CDR1 and CDR2: MNHNS and SASEGT. The CDR3 runs to 15 residues. The germline V and J ends were trimmed by 4 bases and 3 bases, with 15 bases remaining between them. The CDR3 DNA is TGTGCCAGCAGTGGGGTCGGGACTCCCAAAGAGACCCAGTACTTC. This gives the protein CASSGVGTPKETQYF.

On this clone itself: The sample has other DNA sequences that encode this CDR3 too. The chain has TRBV2 and TRBJ2-3; D gene ambiguous. Trimming removed 2 bases from V and 0 bases from J, with 6 bases in between. From germline, CDR1 is SNHLY and CDR2 FYNNEI. This CDR3 has 14 residues. CDR3 DNA sequence: TGTGCCAGCAGTGAACTAGTTAGCACAGATACGCAGTATTTT. Its translation: CASSELVSTDTQYF.

The V and J genes are TRBV5-1 and TRBJ2-7; 13 bases align to TRBD2. The CDR3 totals 16 residues. The ends lost 4 bases at V and 2 bases at J; junction bases unmatched: 6. Germline CDR1 is SGHRS and CDR2 is YFSETQ. For the CDR3, the DNA is TGCGCCAGCAGCGCCGTACTAGCGGGAGGGCCCTACGAGCAGTACTTC. Its translation: CASSAVLAGGPYEQYF.

The chain carries TRBV15 and TRBJ1-5; D is unclear. Per germline, CDR1 LNHNV and CDR2 YYDKDF (reference sequence). This CDR3 region has 15 residues. V lost 0 bases to trimming and J lost 4 bases, with 10 bases between them. This CDR3 is CATSRDGWRNQPQHF. CDR3 nucleotide sequence: TGTGCCACCAGCAGAGATGGTTGGCGGAATCAGCCCCAGCATTTT. The full variable domain, rest sourced from reference TRBV15 and TRBJ1-5, is DAMVIQNPRYQVTQFGKPVTLSCSQTLNHNVMYWYQQKSSQAPKLLFHYYDKDFNNEADTPDNFQSRRPNTSFCFLDIRSPGLGDTAMYLCATSRDGWRNQPQHFGDGTRLSIL.

The chain employs TRBV5-1 and TRBJ2-7, with 8 bases fitting TRBD1. This CDR3 comprises 17 residues. The V gene's germline CDR1 is SGHRS and CDR2 YFSETQ. V lost 4 bases to trimming and J lost 0 bases; unmatched junction nucleotides: 12. CDR3 coding DNA: TGCGCCAGCAGCGCAGACCTTAGACAGGGGCCCTCCTACGAGCAGTACTTC. It is translated as CASSADLRQGPSYEQYF.

This chain joins TRBV28 and TRBJ2-7; D unresolved. CDR3 length: 12 residues. CDR1 is MDHEN, CDR2 SYDVKM, per germline. Trimming cost V 3 bases and J 4 bases, with 7 bases left between them. The CDR3 loop reads CASSFSLYEQYF. CDR3 DNA sequence: TGTGCCAGCAGTTTCTCCCTATACGAGCAGTACTTC. Based on the CDR3 plus reference TRBV28 and TRBJ2-7, the full variable domain is DVKVTQSSRYLVKRTGEKVFLECVQDMDHENMFWYRQDPGLGLRLIYFSYDVKMKEKGDIPEGYSVSREKKERFSLILESASTNQTSMYLCASSFSLYEQYFGPGTRLTVT.

The chain uses TRBV18 and TRBJ1-6, with 8 nucleotides matching TRBD1. Germline CDR1 KGHSH, CDR2 LQKENI. This CDR3 spans 15 amino acids. J was trimmed by 9 bases and V by 3 bases; bases with no gene match: 7. CDR3 residues: CASSPEQGAGSPLHF. CDR3 nucleotide sequence: TGTGCCAGCTCACCGGAGCAGGGGGCCGGTTCACCCCTCCACTTT.

The rearrangement uses TRBV27 and TRBJ2-3, with D perhaps assigned TRBD1 or TRBD2 (5 bases each). This CDR3 contains 15 residues. Trimming removed 7 bases at V and 8 bases at J, with 22 bases between. Germline V gene lookup returns CDR1 MNHEY and CDR2 SMNVEV (reference sequence). CDR3 in amino acids: CASTADRLRASTQYF. In nucleotides, the CDR3 is TGTGCCAGCACCGCCGACAGACTGAGGGCCAGTACGCAGTATTTT.

This clone was seen just once. Other DNA sequences within the sample encode an identical CDR3. V gene TRBV5-1 combines with J gene TRBJ2-5; 9 nucleotides agree with TRBD1. Per germline, CDR1 SGHRS and CDR2 YFSETQ. V gave up 1 base and J gave up 5 bases; unmatched junction bases: 3. The CDR3 runs 14 residues. The CDR3 here is CASSLTGGDETQYF. The CDR3 DNA sequence: TGCGCCAGCAGCTTGACAGGGGGCGACGAGACCCAGTACTTC.

The rearrangement uses TRBV9 and TRBJ1-4; D call uncertain. CDR1 and CDR2 (germline): SGDLS, YYNGEE. CDR3 length: 15 residues. V was trimmed by 3 bases and J by 7 bases, leaving 16 bases between them. The CDR3, as DNA: TGTGCCAGCAGCGATCCCTTATCTGGGAGTGAAAAACTGTTTTTT. It encodes CASSDPLSGSEKLFF.

This chain uses TRBV21-1 with TRBJ1-2. TRBV21-1 is a known pseudogene. This CDR3 has 14 residues. CDR3 DNA: TGTGCCAGCAGCAAAGCGCCCGGGGACTATGGCTACACCTTC. Its protein is CASSKAPGDYGYTF.

This clone appeared once. The rearrangement joins TRBV11-2 to TRBJ2-3; tentatively, D is TRBD2 (6 bases). This CDR3 contains 12 residues. The germline CDR1 and CDR2 sequences are SGHAT and FQNNGV. The V end lost 3 bases, the J end lost 7 bases, and 8 bases lay between the germline ends. In DNA form, the CDR3 reads TGTGCCAGCAGCTTCCTAGCGTATACGCAGTATTTT. Translation gives CASSFLAYTQYF.

V and J are TRBV19 and TRBJ1-1; D is unclear. CDR1 LNHDA and CDR2 SQIVND come from the germline V gene (reference sequence). The CDR3 length is 12 residues. Trimming cost V 5 bases and J 13 bases, with 17 bases left between them. Here the CDR3 DNA reads TGTGCCAGTAGTTCCCCCGACCGTTCTGGTTTCTTT. This encodes CASSSPDRSGFF.

With respect to this clone: Other DNA variants within this sample encode the same CDR3. V gene TRBV28 combines with J gene TRBJ1-5; maybe TRBD1 (6 bases). The V end was cut by 5 bases, the J end by 4 bases, with 12 bases between. CDR1 MDHEN and CDR2 SYDVKM come from the germline V gene. CDR3 size: 14 residues. CDR3 in DNA: TGTGCCAGCAGTACAACAACAGGGAATCAGCCCCAGCATTTT. Amino acids: CASSTTTGNQPQHF.